This T cell receptor beta chain was sequenced in a study of shared clonotypes between healthy human individuals. Study-wide results and caveats: Limitation of the genetic and exposure-history diversity represented came from the few donors.

The table came from immunoSEQ multiplex PCR; TCRdb's copy has only in-frame clones and leaves some out. Found here are 80,000 to 100,000 clones, 68% of them singletons; the top ten hold approximately 46%. CD8 memory was a combination that joined CD45RO+ cells with CCR7-negative CD45RA+ TemRA cells. This CDR3 spans 16 amino acids. CDR1 MDHEN and CDR2 SYDVKM come from the germline V gene. Trimming cost V 5 bases and J 1 base, with 17 bases left between them. Remarks on this clone: Its target is not known.

This chain connects TRBV28 to TRBJ1-1; D is unresolved. The source material was memory CD8+ T cells sorted from blood. As to subset: CD45RO+ cells pooled with CCR7-negative TemRA cells. This TCR derives from a man under 40 in good health. CDR3 nucleotides: TGTGCCAGCAGTGCCCGATGGTTCCATGGGAACACTGAAGCTTTCTTT. It is translated as CASSARWFHGNTEAFF.